This T cell receptor beta chain was obtained from a study of T cell repertoires in cytomegalovirus infection (dated by TCRdb to the late 2010s). At the level of the whole study: Donor HLA type was relevant to the analysis, as public TCR beta signatures indicated carriage of CMV infection together with the matching HLA type.

This clonotype has only a few counts. Its recognized antigen is unknown. No quality values exist for individual bases; no much larger clone is one base distant. TCRdb names Illumina HiSeq 1500 as the instrument used. TCRdb reran the public reads through fastp at Q25 and MiXCR, keeping productive beta chains. Identical CDR3 proteins give one entry, which carries the most common genes and DNA. In this sample the table shows 250,000 to 300,000 distinct CDR3 sequences, over 8% of which occur a single time. Of the sample, about 15% falls within the top ten clones. What the work shows at the level of the full study, not this receptor alone: Carriers of CMV infection plus the relevant HLA type were discriminated by the cumulative frequency of public TCR beta family members in the study cohort and in an independent roughly 320-donor cohort. The ex vivo response was dominated by HLA-C-restricted CMV-specific TCR beta clonotypes, which also provided the single most frequent clonotype in two of eight donors.

Looking up the germline V gene (reference sequence) yields CDR1 SGHKS and CDR2 YYEKEE. V is cut back by 5 bases and J by 5 bases, with 7 bases in the junction unmatched. Reading from cysteine to phenylalanine, the CDR3 counts 15 amino acids. Solely the CDR3 DNA is kept, with 45 bases framed from the first base. The chain links TRBV5-5 with TRBJ2-2; 9 junctional bases match TRBD1. Specimen: PBMCs. This TCR came from a human donor in good health (CMV status not recorded). Some clones in this sample may be carry-over from other donors' samples. The nucleotide sequence is TGTGCCAGCAGAGGGACAGGGCCATTTACCGGGGAGCTGTTTTTT. It codes for CASRGTGPFTGELFF.